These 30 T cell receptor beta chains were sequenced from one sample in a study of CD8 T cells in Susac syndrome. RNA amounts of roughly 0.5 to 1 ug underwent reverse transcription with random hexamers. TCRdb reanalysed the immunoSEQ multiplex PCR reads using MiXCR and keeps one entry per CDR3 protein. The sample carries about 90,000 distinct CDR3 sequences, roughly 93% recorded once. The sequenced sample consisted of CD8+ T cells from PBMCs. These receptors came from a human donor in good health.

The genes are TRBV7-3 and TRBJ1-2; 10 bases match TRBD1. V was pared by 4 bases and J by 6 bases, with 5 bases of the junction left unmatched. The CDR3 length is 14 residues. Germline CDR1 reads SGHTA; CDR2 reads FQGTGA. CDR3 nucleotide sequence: TGTGCCAGCAGCTCCATGACAGGGGGCGATGGCTACACCTTC. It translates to CASSSMTGGDGYTF.

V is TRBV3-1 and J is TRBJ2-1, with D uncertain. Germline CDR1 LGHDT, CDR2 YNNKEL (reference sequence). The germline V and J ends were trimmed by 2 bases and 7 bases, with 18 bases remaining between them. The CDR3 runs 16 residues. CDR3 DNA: TGTGCCAGCAGCCAACAGCGCCTGGGCTTGTGGAATGAGCAGTTCTTC. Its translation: CASSQQRLGLWNEQFF.

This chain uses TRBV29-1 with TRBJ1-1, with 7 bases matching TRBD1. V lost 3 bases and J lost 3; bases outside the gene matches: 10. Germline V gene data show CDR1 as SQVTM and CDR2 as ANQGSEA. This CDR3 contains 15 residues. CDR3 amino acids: CSVEGLEGADTEAFF. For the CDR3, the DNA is TGCAGCGTTGAGGGGCTCGAGGGGGCGGACACTGAAGCTTTCTTT.

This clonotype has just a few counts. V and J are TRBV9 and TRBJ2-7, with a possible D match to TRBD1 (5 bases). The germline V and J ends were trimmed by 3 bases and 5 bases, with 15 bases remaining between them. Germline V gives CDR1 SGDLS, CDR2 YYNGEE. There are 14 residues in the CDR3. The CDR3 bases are TGTGCCAGCAGCGGAGAAGTTACAGGTGACGAGCAGTACTTC. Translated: CASSGEVTGDEQYF.

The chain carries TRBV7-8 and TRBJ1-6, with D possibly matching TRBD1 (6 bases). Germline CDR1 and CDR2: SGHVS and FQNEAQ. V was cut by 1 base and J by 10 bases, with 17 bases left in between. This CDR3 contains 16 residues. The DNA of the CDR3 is TGTGCCAGCAGCTTAGACGGAGGGGGTATAGACTCACCCCTCCACTTT. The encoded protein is CASSLDGGGIDSPLHF.

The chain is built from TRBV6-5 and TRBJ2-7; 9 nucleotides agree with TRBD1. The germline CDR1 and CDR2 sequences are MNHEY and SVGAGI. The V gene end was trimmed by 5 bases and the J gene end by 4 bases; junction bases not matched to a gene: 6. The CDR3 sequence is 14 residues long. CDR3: CASSAGTGIYEQYF. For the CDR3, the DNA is TGTGCCAGCAGTGCCGGGACAGGGATTTACGAGCAGTACTTC.

As DNA, the CDR3 is TGTGCCAGCAGCCAAGGGTACGGCCAGATGGATACGCAGTATTTT. Its translation: CASSQGYGQMDTQYF. The chain recombines TRBV14 with TRBJ2-3; D not certain. Germline CDR1 reads SGHDN; CDR2 reads FVKESK. This CDR3 spans 15 amino acids. Trimming left V 1 base short and J 6 bases short, with 14 bases between.

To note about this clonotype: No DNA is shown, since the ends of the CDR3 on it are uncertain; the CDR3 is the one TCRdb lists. The CDR3 sequence: CASSLWTSGPRTPGSCFF. This sequence joins TRBV12-3 or TRBV12-4 and TRBJ2-2; no check of the table's D call, TRBD2, against the DNA was made. Termini included, the CDR3 measures 18 amino acids.

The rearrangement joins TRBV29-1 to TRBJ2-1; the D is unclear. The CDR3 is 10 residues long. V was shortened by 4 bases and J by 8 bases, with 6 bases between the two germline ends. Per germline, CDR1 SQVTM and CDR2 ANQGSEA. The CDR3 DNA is TGCAGCGTTGTGGGTGATGAGCAGTTCTTC. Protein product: CSVVGDEQFF.

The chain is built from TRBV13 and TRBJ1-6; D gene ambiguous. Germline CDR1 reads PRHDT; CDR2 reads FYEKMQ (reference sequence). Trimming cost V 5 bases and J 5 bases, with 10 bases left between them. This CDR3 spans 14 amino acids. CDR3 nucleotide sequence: TGTGCCAGCAGCCCCCGGGCTGATAATTCACCCCTCCACTTT. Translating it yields CASSPRADNSPLHF.

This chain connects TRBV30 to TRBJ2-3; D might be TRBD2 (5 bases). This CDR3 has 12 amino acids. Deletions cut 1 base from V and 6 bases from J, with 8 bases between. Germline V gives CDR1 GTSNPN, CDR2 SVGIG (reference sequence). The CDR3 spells CAWSASGDTQYF. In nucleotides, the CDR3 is TGTGCCTGGAGTGCCAGCGGCGATACGCAGTATTTT.

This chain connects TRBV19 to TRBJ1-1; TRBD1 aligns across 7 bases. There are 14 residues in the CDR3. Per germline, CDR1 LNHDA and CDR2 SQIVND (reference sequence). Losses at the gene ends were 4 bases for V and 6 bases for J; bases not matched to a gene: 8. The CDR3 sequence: CASSTLTGLAEAFF. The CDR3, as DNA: TGTGCCAGTAGTACCTTGACAGGGCTCGCTGAAGCTTTCTTT.

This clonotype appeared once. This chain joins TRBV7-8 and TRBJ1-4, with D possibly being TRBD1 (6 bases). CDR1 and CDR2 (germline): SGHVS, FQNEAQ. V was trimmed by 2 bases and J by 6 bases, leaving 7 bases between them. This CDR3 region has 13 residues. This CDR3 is CASSLPGDEKLFF. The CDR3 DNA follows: TGTGCCAGCAGCTTACCAGGGGATGAAAAACTGTTTTTT.

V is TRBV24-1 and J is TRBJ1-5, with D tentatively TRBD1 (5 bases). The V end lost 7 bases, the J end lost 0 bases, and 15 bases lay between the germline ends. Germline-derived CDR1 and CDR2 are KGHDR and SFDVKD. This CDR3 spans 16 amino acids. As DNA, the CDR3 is TGTGCCACCAGGTCGACAGACGCTTATAGCAATCAGCCCCAGCATTTT. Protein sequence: CATRSTDAYSNQPQHF.

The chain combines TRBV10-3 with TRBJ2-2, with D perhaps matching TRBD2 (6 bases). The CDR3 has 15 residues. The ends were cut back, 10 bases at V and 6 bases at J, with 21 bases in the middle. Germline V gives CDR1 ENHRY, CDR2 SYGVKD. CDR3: CATTSQVGGSGELFF. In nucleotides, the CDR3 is TGTGCCACCACAAGTCAAGTGGGGGGTTCCGGGGAGCTGTTTTTT.

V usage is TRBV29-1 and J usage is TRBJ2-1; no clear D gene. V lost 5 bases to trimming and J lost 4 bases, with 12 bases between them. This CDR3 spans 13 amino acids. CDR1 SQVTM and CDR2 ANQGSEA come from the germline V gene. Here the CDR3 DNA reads TGCAGCGTTTACCCGGTTTCGTACAATGAGCAGTTCTTC. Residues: CSVYPVSYNEQFF.

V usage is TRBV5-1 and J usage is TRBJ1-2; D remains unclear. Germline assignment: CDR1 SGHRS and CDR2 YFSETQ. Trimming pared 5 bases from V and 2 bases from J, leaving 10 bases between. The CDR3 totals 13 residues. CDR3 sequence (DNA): TGCGCCAGCAGGCTGTCGGGGAACTATGGCTACACCTTC. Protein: CASRLSGNYGYTF.

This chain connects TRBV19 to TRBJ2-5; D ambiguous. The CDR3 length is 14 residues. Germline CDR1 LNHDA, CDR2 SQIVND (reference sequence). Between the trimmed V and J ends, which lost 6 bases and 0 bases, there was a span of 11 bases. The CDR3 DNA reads TGTGCCAGTAGGGTGGCAGGTTACCAAGAGACCCAGTACTTC. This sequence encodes CASRVAGYQETQYF.

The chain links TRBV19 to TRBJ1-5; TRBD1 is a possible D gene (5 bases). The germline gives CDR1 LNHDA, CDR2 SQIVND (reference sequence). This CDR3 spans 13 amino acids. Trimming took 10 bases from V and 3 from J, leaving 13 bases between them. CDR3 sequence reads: CATWPGDNQPQHF. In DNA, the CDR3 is TGTGCCACTTGGCCGGGGGACAATCAGCCCCAGCATTTT.

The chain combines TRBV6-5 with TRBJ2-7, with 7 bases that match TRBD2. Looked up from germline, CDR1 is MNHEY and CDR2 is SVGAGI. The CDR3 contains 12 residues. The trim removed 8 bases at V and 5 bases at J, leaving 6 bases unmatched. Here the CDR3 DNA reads TGTGCCAGCCATTCGGGGGGTCACGAGCAGTACTTC. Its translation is CASHSGGHEQYF.

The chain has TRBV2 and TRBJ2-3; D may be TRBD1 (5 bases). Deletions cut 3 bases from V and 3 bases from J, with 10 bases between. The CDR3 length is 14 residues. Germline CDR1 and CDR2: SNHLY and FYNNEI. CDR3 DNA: TGTGCCAGCAGTGATGAGACAGCGACAGATACGCAGTATTTT. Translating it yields CASSDETATDTQYF.

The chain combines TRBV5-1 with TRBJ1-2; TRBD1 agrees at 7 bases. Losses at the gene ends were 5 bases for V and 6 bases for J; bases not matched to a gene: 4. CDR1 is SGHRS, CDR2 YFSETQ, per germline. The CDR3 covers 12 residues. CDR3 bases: TGCGCCAGCAGTGAGCAGGGGGATGGCTACACCTTC. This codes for CASSEQGDGYTF.

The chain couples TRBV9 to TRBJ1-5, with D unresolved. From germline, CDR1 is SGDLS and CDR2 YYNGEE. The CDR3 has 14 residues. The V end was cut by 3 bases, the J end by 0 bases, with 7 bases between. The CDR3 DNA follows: TGTGCCAGCAGCGGGACGGATAGCAATCAGCCCCAGCATTTT. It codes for CASSGTDSNQPQHF.

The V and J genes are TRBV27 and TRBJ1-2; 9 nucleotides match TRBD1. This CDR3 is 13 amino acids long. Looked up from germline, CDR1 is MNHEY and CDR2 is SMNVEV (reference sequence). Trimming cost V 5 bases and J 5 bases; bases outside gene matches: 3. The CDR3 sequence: CASSHRGQYGYTF. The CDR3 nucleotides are TGTGCCAGCAGTCACAGGGGGCAGTATGGCTACACCTTC.

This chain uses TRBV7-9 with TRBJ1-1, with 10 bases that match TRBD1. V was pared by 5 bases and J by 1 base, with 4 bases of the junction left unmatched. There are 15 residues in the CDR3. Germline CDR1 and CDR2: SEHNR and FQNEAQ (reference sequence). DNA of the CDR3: TGTGCCAGCAGCGCCCGGACAGGGGGGAACACTGAAGCTTTCTTT. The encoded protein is CASSARTGGNTEAFF. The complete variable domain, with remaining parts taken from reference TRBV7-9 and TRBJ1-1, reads DTGVSQNPRHKITKRGQNVTFRCDPISEHNRLYWYRQTLGQGPEFLTYFQNEAQLEKSRLLSDRFSAERPKGSFSTLEIQRTEQGDSAMYLCASSARTGGNTEAFFGQGTRLTVV.

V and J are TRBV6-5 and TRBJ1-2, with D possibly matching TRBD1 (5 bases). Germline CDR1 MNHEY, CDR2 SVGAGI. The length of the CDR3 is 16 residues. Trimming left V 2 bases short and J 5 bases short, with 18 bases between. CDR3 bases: TGTGCCAGCAGTTACCCCCGGGGAAGGGGAGGGTATGGCTACACCTTC. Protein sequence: CASSYPRGRGGYGYTF.

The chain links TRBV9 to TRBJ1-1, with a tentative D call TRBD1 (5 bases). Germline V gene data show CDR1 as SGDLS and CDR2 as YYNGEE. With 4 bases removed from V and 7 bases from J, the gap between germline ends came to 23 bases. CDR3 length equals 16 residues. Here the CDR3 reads CASSPHGDLPDDEAFF. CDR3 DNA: TGTGCCAGCAGCCCTCATGGGGACCTACCGGACGATGAAGCTTTCTTT.

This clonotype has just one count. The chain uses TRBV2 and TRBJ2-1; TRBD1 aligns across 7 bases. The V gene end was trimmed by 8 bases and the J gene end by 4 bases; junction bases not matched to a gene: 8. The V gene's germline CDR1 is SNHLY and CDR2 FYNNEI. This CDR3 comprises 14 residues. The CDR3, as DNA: TGTGCCAGCGTAACCGAACAGGGGTACAATGAGCAGTTCTTC. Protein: CASVTEQGYNEQFF.

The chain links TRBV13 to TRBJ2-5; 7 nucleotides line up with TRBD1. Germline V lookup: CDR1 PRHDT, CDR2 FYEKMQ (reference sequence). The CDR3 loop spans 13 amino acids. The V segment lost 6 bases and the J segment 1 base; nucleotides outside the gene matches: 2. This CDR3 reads CASSRDSQETQYF. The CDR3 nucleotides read TGTGCCAGCAGTCGGGACAGCCAAGAGACCCAGTACTTC.

CDR3: CAWSNGGSNQPQHF. CDR3 sequence (DNA): TGTGCCTGGAGTAATGGGGGAAGCAATCAGCCCCAGCATTTT. The V and J genes are TRBV30 and TRBJ1-5; D might be TRBD1 (5 bases). The CDR3 has 14 amino acids. The germline V gene encodes CDR1 GTSNPN and CDR2 SVGIG (reference sequence). V was cut by 2 bases and J by 1 base, with 9 bases left in between.